This TCR beta chain was retrieved from a study of T cells in Graves' hyperthyroidism and ophthalmopathy (dated by TCRdb to 2018 to 2020). As for the study more broadly: Peripheral blood samples were taken at initial diagnosis, before any treatment was given. To identify distinguishing TCR V-J signatures, a discovery cohort of 100 or so patients was used, comprising 40 to 45 with Graves' ophthalmopathy and 57 with stable Graves' hyperthyroidism. An independent validation cohort of 18 to 20 hyperthyroidism patients and more than 15 patients who later progressed to ophthalmopathy tested prospective prediction of ophthalmopathy. In addition, the study compared T-cell repertoires in thyroid tissue and in blood from several Graves' hyperthyroidism patients. Once sampling was done, hyperthyroidism patients were given methimazole at a starting dose of 30 mg daily, whereas ophthalmopathy patients were given high-dose intravenous methylprednisolone. The 100 or so discovery patients were divided at random into training and test sets in a 7:3 ratio. According to the paper, TCR Vbeta CDR3 sequencing was carried out on 120 to 150 peripheral blood samples, which came from fewer than 50 ophthalmopathy, around 75 hyperthyroidism and roughly 17 progressor patients. Study-level results and caveats: A 13 V-J signature model separated ophthalmopathy from stable hyperthyroidism, with over 85% sensitivity and about 81% specificity in cross-validation and 80%/75% in testing. In validation, the model predicted progression to ophthalmopathy a median of about 6 months before onset, with about 64% sensitivity and 72.22% specificity. Sample size was not statistically predetermined, and blinding of investigators to group allocation was not performed. Most expanded thyroid clonotypes (frequency above 0.001) were also found in blood, which suggests that blood repertoires may mirror thyroid immune responses.

This clonotype was picked up many times. The antigen it binds to is not known. Within one base of it there is no much larger clone, and no base qualities were kept. Measured from the cysteine to the phenylalanine, the CDR3 is 16 residues long. Just CDR3 DNA is preserved here, 48 bases in frame from base 1. V has 4 bases trimmed and J has 4 bases trimmed; junction bases matching no gene number 11. In the germline V gene, CDR1 corresponds to SGHAT and CDR2 to FQNNGV. TCR beta CDR3 regions were amplified from RNA transcripts. The first round of RT-PCR for the TCR CDR3 was performed with the HTBI primer set and the Qiagen OneStep RT-PCR kit. Libraries were constructed in a second round of multiplex PCR, after which size selection and purification were carried out. Libraries were sequenced paired-end with 100 bp reads on an Illumina HiSeq2000. Per the original workflow: SOAPnuke was used to process the raw data, throwing out any read that contained adapters or uncalled bases, had a mean Phred below 15, or lacked an exact constant-primer or identifier match. COPE v1.2.5 was used to merge the high-quality paired reads, and each unique nucleotide sequence was defined as a clonotype. Clonotypes were aligned to IMGT TRBV, TRBD and TRBJ reference segments using MiTCR v1.1. The analysis was restricted to V-J combinations with a frequency above 0.0001, which together covered roughly 99% of the repertoires. The TCS score was defined as the ratio of F50 (clonal expansion) to E x V (chaos), calculated using BLOSUM62-based TCRdist between CDR3 peptides within each V-J. Welch's t-statistics and random forest reduced roughly 530 V-J features to 10 to 15, which were used in a naive Bayes classifier (R e1071). TCRdb redid the processing of the public reads, applying fastp at Q25 and MiXCR, and retained in-frame beta chains. Rows with one shared CDR3 protein collapse into an entry with the most common genes and DNA. The authors' filters were not applied to this entry. Within this sample are approximately 400,000 distinct CDR3 sequences, with under 20% of them counted one time only. Of the sample, 3.7% is held by the ten largest clones.

Stable Graves' hyperthyroidism was defined as no progression to ophthalmopathy during 18 months of follow-up. Hyperthyroidism patients were newly diagnosed, with disease duration under 2 months, and aged 18 to 65 years. Patients with uncontrolled infections, other autoimmune diseases, pregnancy or lactation were excluded. Diagnoses relied on clinical symptoms, serum thyroxine and TRAb, thyroid ultrasound and orbital computed tomography. PBMCs were isolated from roughly 10 ml of fresh peripheral blood by Ficoll-Paque density gradient centrifugation. Total RNA was extracted using Trizol reagent, and RNA quality was assessed on an Agilent 2100 Bioanalyzer.

The chain uses TRBV11-2 and TRBJ2-5, with TRBD1 matching 8 junction bases. This clonotype was sampled from a woman aged 18-29 years with Graves' hyperthyroidism. The sample comprised blood. The DNA reads as follows: TGTGCCAGCAGCTCAGAAGTGGGGCAGGGGGCAGAGACCCAGTACTTC. It translates to CASSSEVGQGAETQYF.